The clone carrying this T cell receptor (beta chain) was observed a single time. The target antigen is unknown. The CDR3 has 18 residues. V lost 1 base to trimming and J lost 6 bases, with 22 bases between them. CDR1 is LNHDA, CDR2 SQIVND, per germline (reference sequence). These data originate in a study of T cell responses to AZD1222 COVID-19 vaccine. Study-wide results and limits: Spike-specific TCR breadth and depth both grew after two AZD1222 doses.

Clones were read by immunoSEQ multiplex PCR, and TCRdb kept only the in-frame ones, dropping some. The sample records approximately 100,000 clones, approximately 96% being singletons. This TCR derives from an adult in good health. The source material was peripheral blood, sampled on day 0 of AZD1222 vaccination. The chain is built from TRBV19 and TRBJ1-5; weak D call: TRBD1 (6 bases). In DNA, the CDR3 is TGTGCCAGTAGTATAGGGGGCTTCGGCAGGGGAAATCCTCAGCCCCAGCATTTT. Its protein product is CASSIGGFGRGNPQPQHF.